What follows are 4 T cell receptor beta chains derived from one specimen sequenced in a study of beta chain features in type 1 diabetes (dated by TCRdb to 2016 to 2018). The library was obtained by the immunoSEQ multiplex PCR assay. The entire amount of isolated RNA was reverse transcribed using the High Capacity cDNA Reverse Transcription Kit, so the sequenced TCRB transcripts were expressed ones. TCRdb took over this immuneACCESS table, retaining in-frame rearrangements with V and J assigned. Such tables are incomplete; in checked studies, under half of the missing clones stem from an unresolved V gene, and the remainder is unexplained. The sample includes about 140,000 clones, with about 13% observed a single time. The ten most abundant clones make up under 1.5% of the sample. These receptors have no known antigen. On the study overall, not on this receptor specifically: In all four CD4+ subsets, TCRB CDR3 length was moderately but significantly shorter in type 1 diabetes patients.

Sequencing used central memory CD4+ T cells from blood. The receptors here all came from a man between 18 and 35 years old with type 1 diabetes.

This clone occurred a few times. V is TRBV9 and J is TRBJ1-4; D is perhaps TRBD1 (5 bases). The CDR3 covers 14 residues. Germline values: CDR1 SGDLS, CDR2 YYNGEE. Trimming removed 5 bases at V and 1 base at J, with 9 bases between. The CDR3 DNA is TGTGCCAGCAGTGGGGCGGAAACTAATGAAAAACTGTTTTTT. Its translation: CASSGAETNEKLFF.

This clone has a handful of counts. The V gene is TRBV5-1, the J gene TRBJ2-7; TRBD1 is a possible D gene (5 bases). In germline, CDR1 is SGHRS, CDR2 YFSETQ. Trimming cost V 0 bases and J 3 bases, with 10 bases left between them. This CDR3 has 14 amino acids. The CDR3 coding sequence is TGCGCCAGCAGCTTGGATCAGGGAAGCTACGAGCAGTACTTC. Protein product: CASSLDQGSYEQYF.

The V and J genes are TRBV11-2 and TRBJ2-7; 7 bases match TRBD1. Looked up from germline, CDR1 is SGHAT and CDR2 is FQNNGV. Trimming cost V 1 base and J 4 bases; bases outside gene matches: 7. The CDR3 loop spans 15 amino acids. The CDR3 DNA reads as TGTGCCAGCAGCTTAGCCCAGGGACAGTCTTACGAGCAGTACTTC. This codes for CASSLAQGQSYEQYF.

The chain employs TRBV6-1 and TRBJ1-6; D may be TRBD1 (6 bases). CDR1 MNHNS and CDR2 SASEGT come from the germline V gene. The CDR3 covers 15 residues. V shed 7 bases and J shed 8 bases, with 18 bases lying between them. CDR3 DNA sequence: TGTGCCAGCATAGGGGGTGAGGCAGGGTATTCACCCCTCCACTTT. Translation: CASIGGEAGYSPLHF.